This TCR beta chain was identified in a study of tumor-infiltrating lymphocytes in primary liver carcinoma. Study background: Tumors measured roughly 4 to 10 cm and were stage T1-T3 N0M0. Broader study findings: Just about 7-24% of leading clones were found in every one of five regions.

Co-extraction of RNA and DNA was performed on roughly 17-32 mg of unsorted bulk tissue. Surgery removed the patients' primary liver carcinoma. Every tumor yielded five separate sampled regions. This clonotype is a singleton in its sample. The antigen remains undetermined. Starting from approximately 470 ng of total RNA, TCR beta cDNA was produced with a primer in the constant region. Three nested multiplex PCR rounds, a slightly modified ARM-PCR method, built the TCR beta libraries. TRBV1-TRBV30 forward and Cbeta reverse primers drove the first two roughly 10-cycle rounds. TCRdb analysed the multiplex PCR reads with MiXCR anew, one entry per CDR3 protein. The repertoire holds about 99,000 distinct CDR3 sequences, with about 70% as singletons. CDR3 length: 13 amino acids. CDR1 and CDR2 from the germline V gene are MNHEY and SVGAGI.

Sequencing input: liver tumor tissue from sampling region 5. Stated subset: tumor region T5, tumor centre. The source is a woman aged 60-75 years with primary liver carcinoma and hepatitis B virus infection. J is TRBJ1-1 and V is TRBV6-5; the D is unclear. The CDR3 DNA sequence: TGTGCTGGCAGTTACCGAGGGCCCACTGAAGCTTTCTTT. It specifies CAGSYRGPTEAFF.